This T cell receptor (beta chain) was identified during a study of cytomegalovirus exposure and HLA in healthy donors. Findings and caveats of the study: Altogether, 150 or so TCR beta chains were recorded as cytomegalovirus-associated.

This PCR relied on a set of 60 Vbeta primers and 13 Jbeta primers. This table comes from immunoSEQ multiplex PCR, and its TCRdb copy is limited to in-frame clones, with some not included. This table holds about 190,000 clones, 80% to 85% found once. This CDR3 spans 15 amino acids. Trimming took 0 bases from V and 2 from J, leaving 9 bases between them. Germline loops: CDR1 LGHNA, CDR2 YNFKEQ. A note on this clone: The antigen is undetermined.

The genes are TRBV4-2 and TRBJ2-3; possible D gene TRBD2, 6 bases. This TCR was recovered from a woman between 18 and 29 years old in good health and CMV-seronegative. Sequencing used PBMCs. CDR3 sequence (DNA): TGTGCCAGCAGCCAAGATCCGGGGGTCACAGATACGCAGTATTTT. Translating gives CASSQDPGVTDTQYF.